This TCR beta chain was identified in a study of PD-L1 blockade in urothelial cancer. At the level of the study: Atezolizumab was started by patients at some point between 2014 and 2016 at 1,200 mg intravenously every 3 weeks. Study findings and constraints: More expansion of tumor-associated blood clones, seen at 3 weeks, marked durable-benefit patients.

In the case of this clone: Antigen specificity is unknown.

As to time point: pretreatment peripheral blood. V gave up 5 bases and J gave up 5 bases; unmatched junction bases: 4. This CDR3 contains 15 residues. Per the germline V gene, CDR1 is SGHTA and CDR2 is FQGTGA. Sequenced by immunoSEQ multiplex PCR; TCRdb stores in-frame clones only, minus some. The sample carries about 72,000 clones, roughly nine tenths recorded once. V and J are TRBV7-3 and TRBJ2-1; 12 bases agree with TRBD2. This sequence was found in a man in his 70s with urothelial cancer. Here the sequenced sample was PBMCs, taken around atezolizumab (anti-PD-L1) treatment. The CDR3: CASSPGLAGHNEQFF. CDR3 coding DNA: TGTGCCAGCAGCCCTGGACTAGCGGGACACAATGAGCAGTTCTTC.